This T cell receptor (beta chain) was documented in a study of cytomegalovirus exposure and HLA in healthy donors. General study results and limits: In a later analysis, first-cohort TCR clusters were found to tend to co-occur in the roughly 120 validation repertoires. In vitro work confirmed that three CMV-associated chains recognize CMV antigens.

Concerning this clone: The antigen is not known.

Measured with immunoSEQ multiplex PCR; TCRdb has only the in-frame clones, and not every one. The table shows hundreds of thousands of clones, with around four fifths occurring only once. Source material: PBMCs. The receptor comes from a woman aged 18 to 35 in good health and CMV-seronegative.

CDR3 sequence reads: CASSSQYRLRDGSNQPQHF. The CDR3 bases are TGTGCCAGCAGTTCCCAGTACCGGCTCAGGGATGGTAGCAATCAGCCCCAGCATTTT. The chain links TRBV27 to TRBJ1-5; a possible D gene is TRBD1 (5 bases). The CDR3 contains 19 residues. Trimming pared 4 bases from V and 0 bases from J, leaving 22 bases between. Germline CDR1 and CDR2: MNHEY and SMNVEV (reference sequence).